These 29 T cell receptor beta chains were all obtained from the same sample, sequenced in a study of T cell repertoires in cytomegalovirus infection. TCRdb re-analysed the reads in MiXCR, keeping a single row per CDR3 protein. This table holds hundreds of thousands of distinct CDR3 sequences, approximately 32% found once. The sequenced sample consisted of PBMCs. The receptors derive from a human donor in good health (CMV status not recorded). Some clones in this sample may be carry-over from other donors' samples.

V gene TRBV5-6 combines with J gene TRBJ1-2; perhaps TRBD1 as D (5 bases). Germline-derived CDR1 and CDR2 are SGHDT and YYEEEE. With 4 bases removed from V and 5 bases from J, the gap between germline ends came to 18 bases. This CDR3 region has 15 residues. The DNA of the CDR3 is TGTGCCAGCAGCCCCTGGGGGGTTGTATATTATGGCTACACCTTC. Translating gives CASSPWGVVYYGYTF.

This clonotype has more than one count but fewer than ten. This chain uses TRBV5-4 with TRBJ2-1, with TRBD2 matching over 12 bases. Germline V gene sequence: CDR1 SGHNT, CDR2 YYREEE (reference sequence). Trimming removed 4 bases from V and 6 bases from J; junction bases left unmatched: 8. The CDR3 sequence is 16 residues long. DNA for the CDR3: TGTGCCAGCAGCACAGGACTAGCGGGGTTCGGCAATGAGCAGTTCTTC. Protein: CASSTGLAGFGNEQFF.

The J gene is TRBJ1-3, the V gene TRBV7-2, with D hard to call. Germline CDR1 SGHTA, CDR2 FQGNSA. The CDR3 is made up of 13 amino acids. V lost 1 base, J lost 4 bases, and 5 bases lay in between. CDR3 nucleotide sequence: TGTGCCAGCAGCTTAGACAACGGAAACACCATATATTTT. Translation: CASSLDNGNTIYF.

Concerning this clonotype itself: Mismatch with germline at one junction end may stem from a read error. The chain couples TRBV7-6 to TRBJ2-5; the match to TRBD2 covers 10 bases. There are 16 residues in the CDR3. Germline V gene sequence: CDR1 SGHVS, CDR2 FNYEAQ. CDR3 residues: CSSSALVSGGMDTKYF. CDR3 nucleotides: TGTTCCAGCAGCGCCCTCGTTAGCGGGGGGATGGATACCAAGTACTTC. The variable domain in full, with the rest retrieved from reference TRBV7-6 and TRBJ2-5, is GAGVSQSPRYKVTKRGQDVALRCDPISGHVSLYWYRQALGQGPEFLTYFNYEAQQDKSGLPNDRFSAERPEGSISTLTIQRTEQRDSAMYRCSSSALVSGGMDTKYFGPGTRLLVL.

This clonotype was detected a few times. The CDR3 loop reads CASSPGQGFTYEQYF. DNA of the CDR3: TGCGCCAGCAGCCCAGGACAGGGGTTCACCTACGAGCAGTACTTC. V is TRBV5-1 and J is TRBJ2-7, with TRBD1 matching over 9 bases. V dropped 4 bases and J dropped 2; count of bases not matched to a gene: 7. Germline V gene lookup returns CDR1 SGHRS and CDR2 YFSETQ. CDR3 size: 15 residues.

A few counts support this clonotype. The CDR3 is CASSWGLAGRNEQFF. Written as DNA, the CDR3 is TGTGCCAGCAGCTGGGGACTAGCGGGGCGCAATGAGCAGTTCTTC. The gene calls are TRBV5-5 and TRBJ2-1; 13 bases are shared with TRBD2. The CDR3 spans 15 residues. Trimming cost V 3 bases and J 6 bases; bases outside gene matches: 3. Germline V gene data show CDR1 as SGHKS and CDR2 as YYEKEE (reference sequence).

The table lists this clonotype with many counts. This chain uses TRBV6-1 with TRBJ1-5; D remains ambiguous. Per the germline V gene, CDR1 is MNHNS and CDR2 is SASEGT. The V end lost 6 bases, the J end lost 6 bases, and 12 bases lay between the germline ends. CDR3 length: 13 amino acids. The CDR3 region is CASSETPSQPQHF. CDR3 DNA sequence: TGTGCCAGCAGCGAAACCCCAAGTCAGCCCCAGCATTTT.

V gene TRBV28 combines with J gene TRBJ1-1; TRBD1 matches 7 bases. The length of the CDR3 is 14 residues. V dropped 5 bases and J dropped 3; count of bases not matched to a gene: 6. Germline V lookup: CDR1 MDHEN, CDR2 SYDVKM. DNA for the CDR3: TGTGCCAGCAGTCCATCCGGACAGGACACTGAAGCTTTCTTT. Residues: CASSPSGQDTEAFF.

The chain uses TRBV11-2 and TRBJ2-2, with D perhaps being TRBD1 or TRBD2 (7 bases each). The germline V gene encodes CDR1 SGHAT and CDR2 FQNNGV. The CDR3 is made up of 15 amino acids. V was clipped by 4 bases and J by 11 bases, with 20 bases between them. CDR3 bases: TGTGCCAGCAGCTCCAGGGGGGGGTACACCGTTGAGCTGTTTTTT. Protein product: CASSSRGGYTVELFF.

J is TRBJ1-4 and V is TRBV7-2; tentative D call: TRBD1 (5 bases). Trimming stripped 5 bases from V and 8 bases from J, with 15 bases between. The CDR3 totals 14 residues. Germline assignment: CDR1 SGHTA and CDR2 FQGNSA. DNA for the CDR3: TGTGCCAGCAGCATACAGGCGGGAGAGGAAAAACTGTTTTTT. Its protein product is CASSIQAGEEKLFF.

This clonotype was observed many times. The rearrangement joins TRBV6-2 or TRBV6-3 to TRBJ1-3; D uncertain. The CDR3 covers 15 residues. Germline values: CDR1 MNHEY, CDR2 SVGEGT. V was trimmed by 7 bases and J by 0 bases, leaving 13 bases between them. As DNA, the CDR3 is TGTGCCAGCAACAACGGTCGGGGCTCTGGAAACACCATATATTTT. As protein: CASNNGRGSGNTIYF.

The chain recombines TRBV7-4 with TRBJ2-2; unclear D gene. The V gene's germline CDR1 is SGHVT and CDR2 SQSDAQ. This CDR3 spans 16 amino acids. Deletions cut 0 bases from V and 1 base from J, with 9 bases between. The CDR3 loop is CASSLAAQRNTGELFF. CDR3 coding DNA: TGTGCCAGCAGCTTAGCGGCACAAAGGAACACCGGGGAGCTGTTTTTT.

The chain joins TRBV7-6 to TRBJ2-1; maybe TRBD1 (6 bases). Per the germline V gene, CDR1 is SGHVS and CDR2 is FNYEAQ. CDR3 length: 14 amino acids. Trimming pared 1 base from V and 3 bases from J, leaving 7 bases between. DNA for the CDR3: TGTGCCAGCAGCTTAGAGGGGGACTACAATGAGCAGTTCTTC. Its translation: CASSLEGDYNEQFF. The variable domain in full, with the rest retrieved from reference TRBV7-6 and TRBJ2-1, is GAGVSQSPRYKVTKRGQDVALRCDPISGHVSLYWYRQALGQGPEFLTYFNYEAQQDKSGLPNDRFSAERPEGSISTLTIQRTEQRDSAMYRCASSLEGDYNEQFFGPGTRLTVL.

This clonotype was seen repeatedly, ten times or more. The V call is TRBV7-2, the J call TRBJ1-6, with TRBD1 matching over 12 bases. V shed 5 bases and J 15 bases; nucleotides not matched to a gene: 14. Looked up from germline, CDR1 is SGHTA and CDR2 is FQGNSA. The CDR3 is made up of 16 amino acids. CDR3 coding DNA: TGTGCCAGCAGCCCCGCCCCCGGGACAGGGGGCCGCGGCCTCCACTTT. It is translated as CASSPAPGTGGRGLHF.

V and J are TRBV4-1 and TRBJ2-5, with a possible D match to TRBD2 (5 bases). CDR3 length equals 14 residues. CDR1 MGHRA and CDR2 YSYEKL come from the germline V gene. V was cut by 3 bases and J by 2 bases, with 10 bases left in between. The CDR3 nucleotides read TGCGCCAGCAGCCACCCGGACTTTCAAGAGACCCAGTACTTC. Amino acid sequence: CASSHPDFQETQYF.

This clonotype has only one observation. V is TRBV12-3 or TRBV12-4 and J is TRBJ1-1, with D unclear. The CDR3 has 11 residues. V shed 5 bases and J shed 5 bases, with 6 bases lying between them. CDR3 bases: TGTGCCAGCAGTATGGGTACTGAAGCTTTCTTT. It specifies CASSMGTEAFF.

This chain joins TRBV6-8 and TRBJ2-5; perhaps D is TRBD1 or TRBD2 (5 bases each). Germline V CDR1 and CDR2: MNHGY, SAAAGT. V shed 5 bases and J shed 1 base, with 11 bases lying between them. There are 14 residues in the CDR3. The CDR3 DNA follows: TGTGCCAGCAGTGGGGGAGCAGGCCAAGAGACCCAGTACTTC. It is translated as CASSGGAGQETQYF.

This clonotype was seen many times. The chain has TRBV28 and TRBJ1-2, with D tentatively TRBD1 (6 bases). The V end lost 1 base, the J end lost 4 bases, and 13 bases lay between the germline ends. The CDR3 is made up of 15 amino acids. CDR1 and CDR2 (germline): MDHEN, SYDVKM. The CDR3 coding sequence is TGTGCCAGCAGTTTATCGCGGGGGCGCTTCTATGGCTACACCTTC. Translating gives CASSLSRGRFYGYTF.

The rearrangement uses TRBV24-1 and TRBJ1-2; D call uncertain. There are 12 residues in the CDR3. V was trimmed by 6 bases and J by 5 bases, leaving 9 bases between them. CDR1 KGHDR and CDR2 SFDVKD come from the germline V gene. CDR3 sequence: CATSPGSYGYTF. DNA for the CDR3: TGTGCCACCAGTCCGGGGTCATATGGCTACACCTTC.

V is TRBV19 and J is TRBJ1-6; D is perhaps TRBD1 (5 bases). Deletions cut 8 bases from V and 6 bases from J, with 17 bases between. CDR3 length: 15 residues. Germline V gives CDR1 LNHDA, CDR2 SQIVND (reference sequence). In DNA, the CDR3 is TGTGCCAGTCGGTACTCAGGGTTTGCTAATTCACCCCTCCACTTT. This codes for CASRYSGFANSPLHF.

Many counts were recorded for this clonotype. The CDR3: CSARDPVGVAPYEQYF. The CDR3 nucleotides are TGCAGTGCTAGAGATCCGGTCGGGGTAGCGCCCTACGAGCAGTACTTC. The chain recombines TRBV20-1 with TRBJ2-7; D is perhaps TRBD2 (5 bases). Trimming stripped 0 bases from V and 2 bases from J, with 17 bases between. The CDR3 is made up of 16 amino acids. Germline V gives CDR1 DFQATT, CDR2 SNEGSKA (reference sequence).

This clonotype was seen once. The V gene is TRBV2, the J gene TRBJ1-1; D remains unclear. Per germline, CDR1 SNHLY and CDR2 FYNNEI. Trimming pared 7 bases from V and 4 bases from J, leaving 13 bases between. The CDR3 has 13 residues. CDR3 residues: CASMSSVGTEAFF. CDR3 DNA sequence: TGTGCCAGCATGAGCTCGGTAGGCACTGAAGCTTTCTTT. Full variable domain (remainder filled in from reference TRBV2 and TRBJ1-1): EPEVTQTPSHQVTQMGQEVILRCVPISNHLYFYWYRQILGQKVEFLVSFYNNEISEKSEIFDDQFSVERPDGSNFTLKIRSTKLEDSAMYFCASMSSVGTEAFFGQGTRLTVV.

This clonotype was counted ten times or more. Here the CDR3 DNA reads TGTGCCAGCAGTATCAAGACGGGGGGCGATTCCTACAATGAGCAGTTCTTC. It is translated as CASSIKTGGDSYNEQFF. The chain employs TRBV7-3 and TRBJ2-1, with a possible D match to TRBD2 (7 bases). The germline V and J ends were trimmed by 6 bases and 1 base, with 19 bases remaining between them. CDR1 is SGHTA and CDR2 is FQGTGA in the germline V gene. This CDR3 contains 17 residues.

This clonotype was counted a few times. The genes are TRBV11-2 and TRBJ2-5; 7 bases are shared with TRBD1. Per germline, CDR1 SGHAT and CDR2 FQNNGV. The CDR3 loop spans 17 amino acids. The junction had 14 bases not matched to a gene; V was cut back by 5 bases and J by 2 bases. The CDR3: CASSLERWDSKQETQYF. DNA of the CDR3: TGTGCCAGCAGCCTCGAGCGCTGGGACAGTAAGCAAGAGACCCAGTACTTC.

This clonotype has at least ten counts. The chain combines TRBV11-2 with TRBJ2-6; 7 bases are a match to TRBD1. After removal of 7 bases from V and 1 base from J, the junction contained 16 bases not matched to a gene. In germline, CDR1 is SGHAT, CDR2 FQNNGV. This CDR3 spans 19 amino acids. CDR3 coding DNA: TGTGCCAGCATCCAGTCCACAGGGGTCCTTGGGTCTGGGGCCAACGTCCTGACTTTC. It yields the protein CASIQSTGVLGSGANVLTF.

This clonotype was picked up many times. The rearrangement links TRBV7-2 to TRBJ2-1; tentatively, D is TRBD2 (7 bases). The germline V gene encodes CDR1 SGHTA and CDR2 FQGNSA. Deletions cut 5 bases from V and 0 bases from J, with 8 bases between. The CDR3 is made up of 14 amino acids. The CDR3 sequence is CASSGGASYNEQFF. The DNA of the CDR3 is TGTGCCAGCAGCGGGGGGGCCTCCTACAATGAGCAGTTCTTC. Complete variable domain (other parts from reference TRBV7-2 and TRBJ2-1): GAGVSQSPSNKVTEKGKDVELRCDPISGHTALYWYRQSLGQGLEFLIYFQGNSAPDKSGLPSDRFSAERTGGSVSTLTIQRTQQEDSAVYLCASSGGASYNEQFFGPGTRLTVL.

This clonotype was counted only a few times. This chain joins TRBV18 and TRBJ2-1; TRBD1 aligns across 9 bases. The CDR3 runs to 15 residues. J lost 5 bases, V lost 4 bases, and 6 bases had no gene match. CDR1 and CDR2 from the germline V gene are KGHSH and LQKENI. The CDR3 DNA sequence: TGTGCCAGCTCACAGGACAGGGGACGAAACAATGAGCAGTTCTTC. Translating it yields CASSQDRGRNNEQFF. The full variable domain, in which reference TRBV18 and TRBJ2-1 provide the parts outside the CDR3, is NAGVMQNPRHLVRRRGQEARLRCSPMKGHSHVYWYRQLPEEGLKFMVYLQKENIIDESGMPKERFSAEFPKEGPSILRIQQVVRGDSAAYFCASSQDRGRNNEQFFGPGTRLTVL.

A single count supports this clonotype. The chain combines TRBV4-2 with TRBJ2-7; 8 bases fit TRBD2. V lost 5 bases and J lost 2; bases outside the gene matches: 5. The CDR3 has 14 amino acids. Germline V gene sequence: CDR1 LGHNA, CDR2 YNFKEQ. In DNA form, the CDR3 reads TGTGCCAGCAGCTTCGGTAGCGGGGCCTACGAGCAGTACTTC. Amino acids: CASSFGSGAYEQYF.

The table lists this clonotype with a few counts. V gene TRBV12-3 or TRBV12-4 combines with J gene TRBJ1-5; 9 positions match TRBD1. The V segment lost 4 bases and the J segment 5 bases; nucleotides outside the gene matches: 3. The CDR3 consists of 14 residues. CDR3 sequence reads: CASSSDRGYQPQHF. Written as DNA, the CDR3 is TGTGCCAGCAGTTCCGACAGGGGGTATCAGCCCCAGCATTTT.